These T cell receptor beta chains were read from a single sample in a study of T cell changes during pregnancy in multiple sclerosis. The data were produced by immunoSEQ multiplex PCR, yet TCRdb's version contains in-frame clones alone and is incomplete. The sample has approximately 100,000 clones, 91% seen once. This specimen was peripheral blood, taken after pregnancy. These TCRs come from a female donor with multiple sclerosis, enrolled in a pregnancy study. The conserved cysteine and the conserved F or W are not part of the CDR3 here.

v_call,j_call,cdr3_aa
TRBV4-1,TRBJ1-2,ASSQGGTFGYT
TRBV10-3,TRBJ1-1,AISERLGMGSTEAF
TRBV7-8,TRBJ1-5,ASSLVSGTSNQPQH
TRBV7-2,TRBJ1-1,ASSTRGLGTEAF
TRBV15,TRBJ1-4,ATSSRFLGGLEKLF
TRBV7-8,TRBJ1-2,ASSTTPRLVYGYT
TRBV7-3,TRBJ2-3,ASSPEPLTDTQY
TRBV5-1,TRBJ1-4,ASSLGTANEKLF
TRBV27,TRBJ2-3,ASSSPPGIEADTQY
TRBV5-1,TRBJ2-5,ASSFPSGVGETQY
TRBV5-6,TRBJ2-1,ASSLTGHDLGSEQF
TRBV5-5,TRBJ2-1,ASSVRESPRGEQF
TRBV30,TRBJ1-2,AWSGGTGDYYGYT
TRBV29-1,TRBJ1-2,STQTPGQDYGYT
TRBV6-1,TRBJ1-5,ASSDWPPERQPQH
TRBV5-4,TRBJ1-1,ASTIQMNTEAF
TRBV27,TRBJ2-2,ASRGTGTGELF
TRBV7-6,TRBJ2-7,ASSLEQGAYEQY
TRBV6-1,TRBJ1-3,ASEDLGGSGNTIY
TRBV11-2,TRBJ1-1,ASTPRGAEAF
TRBV5-1,TRBJ1-3,ASSSGLPDSGNTIY
TRBV27,TRBJ2-7,ASSLGGGRIDEQY
TRBV11-2,TRBJ2-1,ASSLLAGGYNEQF
TRBV2,TRBJ1-2,ASSDRGDYGYT
TRBV30,TRBJ2-5,AWMSQAETQY
TRBV5-5,TRBJ1-1,ASSLSGITLEAF
TRBV18,TRBJ2-5,ASSPLGAQETQY
TRBV13,TRBJ1-2,ASSEQPAGSYGYT